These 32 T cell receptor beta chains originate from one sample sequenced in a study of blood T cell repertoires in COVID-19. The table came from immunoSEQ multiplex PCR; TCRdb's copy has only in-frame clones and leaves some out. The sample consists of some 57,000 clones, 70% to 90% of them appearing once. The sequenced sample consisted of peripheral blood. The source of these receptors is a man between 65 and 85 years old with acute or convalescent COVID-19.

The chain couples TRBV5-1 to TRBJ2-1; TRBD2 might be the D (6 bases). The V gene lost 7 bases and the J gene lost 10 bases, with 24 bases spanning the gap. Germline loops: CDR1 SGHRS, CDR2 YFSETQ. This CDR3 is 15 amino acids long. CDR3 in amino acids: CASAIPAGRAGEQFF. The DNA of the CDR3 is TGCGCCAGCGCTATACCCGCGGGAAGGGCCGGGGAGCAGTTCTTC.

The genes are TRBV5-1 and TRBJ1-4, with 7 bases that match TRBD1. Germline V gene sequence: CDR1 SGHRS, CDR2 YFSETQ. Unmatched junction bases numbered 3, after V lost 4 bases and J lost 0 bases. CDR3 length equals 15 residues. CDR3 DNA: TGCGCCAGCAGCCCAGGGACAGCAACTAATGAAAAACTGTTTTTT. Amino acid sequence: CASSPGTATNEKLFF.

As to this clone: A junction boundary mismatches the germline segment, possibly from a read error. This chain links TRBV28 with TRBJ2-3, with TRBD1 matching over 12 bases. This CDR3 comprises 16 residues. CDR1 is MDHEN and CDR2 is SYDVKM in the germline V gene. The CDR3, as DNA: TGTGCCAGCAGTTTAACCGGGACAGGGGGCACGGATACGCAGTATTTT. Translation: CASSLTGTGGTDTQYF.

This CDR3 reads CASSAGQNLVNYGYTF. The DNA of the CDR3 is TGTGCCAGCAGCGCCGGACAAAACTTAGTTAACTATGGCTACACCTTC. V and J are TRBV5-6 and TRBJ1-2, with D perhaps TRBD1 (5 bases). The V gene lost 4 bases and the J gene lost 1 base, with 17 bases spanning the gap. Germline V gene lookup returns CDR1 SGHDT and CDR2 YYEEEE. The CDR3 spans 16 residues.

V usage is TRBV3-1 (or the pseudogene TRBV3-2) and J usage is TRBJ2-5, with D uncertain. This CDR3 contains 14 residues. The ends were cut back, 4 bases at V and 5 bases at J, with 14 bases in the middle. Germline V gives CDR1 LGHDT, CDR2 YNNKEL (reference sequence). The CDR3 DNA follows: TGTGCCAGCAGCCCCCGCAGGTACCGGGAGACCCAGTACTTC. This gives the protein CASSPRRYRETQYF.

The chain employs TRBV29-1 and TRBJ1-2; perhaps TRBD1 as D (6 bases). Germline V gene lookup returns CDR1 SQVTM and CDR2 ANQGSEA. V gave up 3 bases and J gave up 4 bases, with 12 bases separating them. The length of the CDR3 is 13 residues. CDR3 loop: CSVDKDSGYGYTF. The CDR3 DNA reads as TGCAGCGTTGATAAGGACAGTGGCTATGGCTACACCTTC.

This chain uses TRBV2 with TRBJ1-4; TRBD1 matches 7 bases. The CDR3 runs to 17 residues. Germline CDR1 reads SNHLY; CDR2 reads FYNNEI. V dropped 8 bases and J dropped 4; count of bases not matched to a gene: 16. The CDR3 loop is CASGRGTDIILNEKLFF. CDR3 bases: TGTGCCAGCGGCAGGGGGACAGACATTATCCTTAATGAAAAACTGTTTTTT.

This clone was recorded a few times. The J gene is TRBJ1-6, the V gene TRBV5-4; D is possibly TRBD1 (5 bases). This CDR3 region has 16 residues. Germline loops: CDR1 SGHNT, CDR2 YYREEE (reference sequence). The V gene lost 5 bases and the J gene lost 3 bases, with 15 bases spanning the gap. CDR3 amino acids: CASSSGGKSYNSPLHF. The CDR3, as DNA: TGTGCCAGCAGTTCGGGGGGAAAGAGCTATAATTCACCCCTCCACTTT.

Here the CDR3 reads CAWNEGATEAFF. As DNA, the CDR3 is TGTGCCTGGAATGAGGGGGCGACTGAAGCTTTCTTT. The chain couples TRBV30 to TRBJ1-1; 7 bases are a match to TRBD1. V lost 4 bases, J lost 5 bases, and 4 bases stayed unmatched. CDR1 and CDR2 (germline): GTSNPN, SVGIG (reference sequence). This CDR3 is built from 12 residues.

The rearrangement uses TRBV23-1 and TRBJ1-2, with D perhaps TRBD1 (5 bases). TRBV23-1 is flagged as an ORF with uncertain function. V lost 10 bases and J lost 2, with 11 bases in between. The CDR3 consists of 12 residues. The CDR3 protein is CATGGENYGYTF. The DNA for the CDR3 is TGCGCCACGGGGGGGGAGAACTATGGCTACACCTTC.

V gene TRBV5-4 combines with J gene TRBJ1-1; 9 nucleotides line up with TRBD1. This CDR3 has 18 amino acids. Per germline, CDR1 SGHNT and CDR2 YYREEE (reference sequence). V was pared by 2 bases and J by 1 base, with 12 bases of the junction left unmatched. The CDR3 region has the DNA TGTGCCAGCAGCTTAGAAAGGGGACAGGGAGGGTGGAACACTGAAGCTTTCTTT. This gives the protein CASSLERGQGGWNTEAFF.

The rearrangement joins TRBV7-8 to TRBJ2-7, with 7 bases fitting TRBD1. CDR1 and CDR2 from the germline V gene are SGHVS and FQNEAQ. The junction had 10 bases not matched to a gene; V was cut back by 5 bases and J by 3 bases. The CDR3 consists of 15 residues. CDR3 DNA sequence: TGTGCCAGCAGCCCCTTGACAGGGAGCCGCTACGAGCAGTACTTC. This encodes CASSPLTGSRYEQYF. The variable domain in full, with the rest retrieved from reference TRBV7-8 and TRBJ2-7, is GAGVSQSPRYKVAKRGQDVALRCDPISGHVSLFWYQQALGQGPEFLTYFQNEAQLDKSGLPSDRFFAERPEGSVSTLKIQRTQQEDSAVYLCASSPLTGSRYEQYFGPGTRLTVT.

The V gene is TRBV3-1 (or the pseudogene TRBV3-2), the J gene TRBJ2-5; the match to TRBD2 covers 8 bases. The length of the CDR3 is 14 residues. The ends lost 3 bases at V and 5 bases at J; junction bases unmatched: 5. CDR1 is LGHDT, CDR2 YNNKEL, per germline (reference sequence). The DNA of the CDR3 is TGTGCCAGCAGCCATCGGGGGGGCGGGGAGACCCAGTACTTC. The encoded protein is CASSHRGGGETQYF.

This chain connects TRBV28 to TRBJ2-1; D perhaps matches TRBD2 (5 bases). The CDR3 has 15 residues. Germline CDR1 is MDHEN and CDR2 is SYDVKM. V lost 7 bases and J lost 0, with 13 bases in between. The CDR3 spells CASTESGVSYNEQFF. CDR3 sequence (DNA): TGTGCCAGCACCGAAAGCGGAGTCTCCTACAATGAGCAGTTCTTC.

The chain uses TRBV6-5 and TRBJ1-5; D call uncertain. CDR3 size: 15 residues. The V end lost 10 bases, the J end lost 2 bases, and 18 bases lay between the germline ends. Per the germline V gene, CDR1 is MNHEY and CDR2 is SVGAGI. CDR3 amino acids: CATFPGRNGNQPQHF. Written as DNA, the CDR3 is TGTGCCACCTTTCCCGGGAGGAACGGCAATCAGCCCCAGCATTTT.

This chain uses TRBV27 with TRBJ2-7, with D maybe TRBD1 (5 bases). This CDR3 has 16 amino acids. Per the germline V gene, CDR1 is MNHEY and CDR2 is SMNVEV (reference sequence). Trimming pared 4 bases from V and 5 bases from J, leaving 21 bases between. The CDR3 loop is CASSWVPFQGPDEQYF. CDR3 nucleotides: TGTGCCAGCAGTTGGGTCCCCTTCCAGGGTCCGGACGAGCAGTACTTC.

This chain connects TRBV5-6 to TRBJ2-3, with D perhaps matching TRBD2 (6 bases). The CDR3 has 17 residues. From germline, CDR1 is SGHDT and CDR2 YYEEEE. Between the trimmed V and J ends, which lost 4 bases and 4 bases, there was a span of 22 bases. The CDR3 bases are TGTGCCAGCAGCCTCTGGACTACCCGTCTCCTCCCAGATACGCAGTATTTT. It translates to CASSLWTTRLLPDTQYF. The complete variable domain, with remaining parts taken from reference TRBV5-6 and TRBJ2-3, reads DAGVTQSPTHLIKTRGQQVTLRCSPKSGHDTVSWYQQALGQGPQFIFQYYEEEERQRGNFPDRFSGHQFPNYSSELNVNALLLGDSALYLCASSLWTTRLLPDTQYFGPGTRLTVL.

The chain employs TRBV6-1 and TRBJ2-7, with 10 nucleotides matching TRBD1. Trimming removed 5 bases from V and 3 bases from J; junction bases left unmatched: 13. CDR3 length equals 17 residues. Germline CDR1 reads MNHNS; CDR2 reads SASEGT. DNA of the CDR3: TGTGCCAGCAGTAAAGAGGATCCGGGACAGGGGCACTACGAGCAGTACTTC. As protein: CASSKEDPGQGHYEQYF.

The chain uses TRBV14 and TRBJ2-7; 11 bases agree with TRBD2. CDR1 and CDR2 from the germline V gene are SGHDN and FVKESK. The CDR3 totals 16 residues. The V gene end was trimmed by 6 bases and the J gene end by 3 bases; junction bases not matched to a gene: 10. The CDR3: CASSQSGTSGIYEQYF. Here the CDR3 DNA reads TGTGCCAGCAGTCAATCCGGGACTAGCGGAATCTACGAGCAGTACTTC.

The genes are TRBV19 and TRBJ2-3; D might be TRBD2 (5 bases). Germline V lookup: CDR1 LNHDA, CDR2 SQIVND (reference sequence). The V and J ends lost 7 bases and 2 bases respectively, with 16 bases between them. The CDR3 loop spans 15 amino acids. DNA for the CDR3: TGTGCCAGTATCCGGGATCATTCACACACAGATACGCAGTATTTT. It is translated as CASIRDHSHTDTQYF. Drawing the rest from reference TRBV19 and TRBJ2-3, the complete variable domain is DGGITQSPKYLFRKEGQNVTLSCEQNLNHDAMYWYRQDPGQGLRLIYYSQIVNDFQKGDIAEGYSVSREKKESFPLTVTSAQKNPTAFYLCASIRDHSHTDTQYFGPGTRLTVL.

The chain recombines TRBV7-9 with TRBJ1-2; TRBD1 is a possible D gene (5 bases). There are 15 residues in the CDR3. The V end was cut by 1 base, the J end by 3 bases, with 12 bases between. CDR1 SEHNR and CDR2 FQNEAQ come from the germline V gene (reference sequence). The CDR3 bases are TGTGCCAGCAGCTTAGGGAGACAGTTGGACTATGGCTACACCTTC. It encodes CASSLGRQLDYGYTF.

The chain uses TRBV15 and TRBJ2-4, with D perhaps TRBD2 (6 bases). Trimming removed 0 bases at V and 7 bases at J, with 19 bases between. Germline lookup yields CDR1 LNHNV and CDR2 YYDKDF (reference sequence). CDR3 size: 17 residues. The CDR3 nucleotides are TGTGCCACCAGCAGAGATATGACGGGGAGGTTCGGGAACATTCAGTACTTC. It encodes CATSRDMTGRFGNIQYF.

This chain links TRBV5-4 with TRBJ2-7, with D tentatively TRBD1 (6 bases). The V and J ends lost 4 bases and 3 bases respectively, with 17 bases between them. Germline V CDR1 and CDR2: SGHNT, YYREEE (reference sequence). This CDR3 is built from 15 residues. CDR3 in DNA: TGTGCCAGCAGCAATAAGGGGGACACCCTCTACGAGCAGTACTTC. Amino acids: CASSNKGDTLYEQYF. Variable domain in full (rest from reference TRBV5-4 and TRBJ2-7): ETGVTQSPTHLIKTRGQQVTLRCSSQSGHNTVSWYQQALGQGPQFIFQYYREEENGRGNFPPRFSGLQFPNYSSELNVNALELDDSALYLCASSNKGDTLYEQYFGPGTRLTVT.

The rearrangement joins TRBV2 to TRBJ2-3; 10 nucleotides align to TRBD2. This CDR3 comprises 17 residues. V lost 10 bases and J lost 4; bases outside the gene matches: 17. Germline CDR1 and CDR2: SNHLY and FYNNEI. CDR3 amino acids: CATKRSGGAEGPDTQYF. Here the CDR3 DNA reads TGTGCCACCAAGAGGAGCGGGGGGGCCGAGGGCCCAGATACGCAGTATTTT.

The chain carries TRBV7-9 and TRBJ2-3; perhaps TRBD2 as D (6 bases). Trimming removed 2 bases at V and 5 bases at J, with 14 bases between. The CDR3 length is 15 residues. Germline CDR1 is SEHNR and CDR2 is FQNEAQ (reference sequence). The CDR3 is CASSLTAGLGDTQYF. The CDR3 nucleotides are TGTGCCAGCAGCTTAACGGCGGGATTGGGAGATACGCAGTATTTT.

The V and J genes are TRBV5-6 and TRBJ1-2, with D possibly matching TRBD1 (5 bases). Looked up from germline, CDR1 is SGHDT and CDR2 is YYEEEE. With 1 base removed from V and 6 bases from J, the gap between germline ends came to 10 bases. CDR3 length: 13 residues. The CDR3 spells CASSLPAGHGYTF. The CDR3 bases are TGTGCCAGCAGCTTGCCCGCGGGGCATGGCTACACCTTC.

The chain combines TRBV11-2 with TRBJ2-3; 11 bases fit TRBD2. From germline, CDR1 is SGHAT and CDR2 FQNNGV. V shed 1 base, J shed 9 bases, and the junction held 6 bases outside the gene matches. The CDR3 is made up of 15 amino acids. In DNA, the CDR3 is TGTGCCAGCAGCTTAGGACTAGCGGGATTAGACACGCAGTATTTT. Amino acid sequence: CASSLGLAGLDTQYF.

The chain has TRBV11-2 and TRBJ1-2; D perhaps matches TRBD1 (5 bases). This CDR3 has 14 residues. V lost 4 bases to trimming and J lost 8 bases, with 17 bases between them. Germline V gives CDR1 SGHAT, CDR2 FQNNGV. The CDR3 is CASSSSFRRGGYTF. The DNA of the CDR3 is TGTGCCAGCAGCTCCTCATTCCGAAGGGGAGGCTACACCTTC.

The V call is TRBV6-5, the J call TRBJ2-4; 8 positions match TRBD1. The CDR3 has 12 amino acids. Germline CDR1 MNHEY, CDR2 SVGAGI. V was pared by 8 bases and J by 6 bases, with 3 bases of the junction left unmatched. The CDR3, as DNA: TGTGCCAGCCATGACAGGGGAAACATTCAGTACTTC. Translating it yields CASHDRGNIQYF.

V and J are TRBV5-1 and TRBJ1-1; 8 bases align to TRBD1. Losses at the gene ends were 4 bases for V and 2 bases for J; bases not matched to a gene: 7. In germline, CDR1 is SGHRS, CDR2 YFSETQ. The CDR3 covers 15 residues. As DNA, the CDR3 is TGCGCCAGCAGCACGCAGGGGGCACCAAACACTGAAGCTTTCTTT. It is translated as CASSTQGAPNTEAFF.

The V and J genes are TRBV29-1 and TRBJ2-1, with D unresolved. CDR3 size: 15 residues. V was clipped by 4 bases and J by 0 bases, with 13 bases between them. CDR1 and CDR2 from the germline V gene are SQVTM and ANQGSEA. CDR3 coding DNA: TGCAGCGTTGCTTTGGGCGCCAGCTCCTACAATGAGCAGTTCTTC. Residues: CSVALGASSYNEQFF.

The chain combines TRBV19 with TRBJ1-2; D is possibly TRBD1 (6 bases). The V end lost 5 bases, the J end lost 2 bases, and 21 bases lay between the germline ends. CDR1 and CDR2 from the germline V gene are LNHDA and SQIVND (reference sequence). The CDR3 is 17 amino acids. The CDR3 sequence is CASSENIRTASNYGYTF. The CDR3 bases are TGTGCCAGTAGTGAGAACATCAGGACAGCGTCGAACTATGGCTACACCTTC.